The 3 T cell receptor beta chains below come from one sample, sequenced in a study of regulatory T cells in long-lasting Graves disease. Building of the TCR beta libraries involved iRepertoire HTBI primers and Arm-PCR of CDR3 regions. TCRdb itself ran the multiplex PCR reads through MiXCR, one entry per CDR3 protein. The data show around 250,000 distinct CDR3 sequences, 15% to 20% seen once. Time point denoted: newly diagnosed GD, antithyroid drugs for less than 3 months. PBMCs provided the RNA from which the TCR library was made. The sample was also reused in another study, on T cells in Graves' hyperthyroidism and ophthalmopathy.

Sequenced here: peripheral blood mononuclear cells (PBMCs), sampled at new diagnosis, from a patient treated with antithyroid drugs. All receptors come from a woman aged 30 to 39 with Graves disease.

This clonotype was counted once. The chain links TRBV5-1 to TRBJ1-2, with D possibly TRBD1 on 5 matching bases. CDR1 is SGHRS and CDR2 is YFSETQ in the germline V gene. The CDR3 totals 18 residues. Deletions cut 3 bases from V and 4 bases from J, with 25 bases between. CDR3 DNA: TGCGCCAGCAGCTCGCTTCCACGCATAGACCGGGGCCCCTATGGCTACACCTTC. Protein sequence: CASSSLPRIDRGPYGYTF.

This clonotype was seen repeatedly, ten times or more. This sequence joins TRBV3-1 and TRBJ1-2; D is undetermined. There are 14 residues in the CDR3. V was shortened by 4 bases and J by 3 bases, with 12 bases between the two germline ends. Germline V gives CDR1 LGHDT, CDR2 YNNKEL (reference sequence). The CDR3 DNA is TGTGCCAGCAGCCTGAGAGGTCTGGACTATGGCTACACCTTC. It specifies CASSLRGLDYGYTF.

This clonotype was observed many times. The CDR3 DNA is TGCGCCAGCAGCTCAGGACGCAATCAGCCCCAGCATTTT. Amino acids: CASSSGRNQPQHF. This chain connects TRBV5-1 to TRBJ1-5; no definite D call. The CDR3 covers 13 residues. V gave up 3 bases and J gave up 2 bases, with 6 bases separating them. The germline V gene encodes CDR1 SGHRS and CDR2 YFSETQ. Supplemented by reference TRBV5-1 and TRBJ1-5, the full variable domain reads KAGVTQTPRYLIKTRGQQVTLSCSPISGHRSVSWYQQTPGQGLQFLFEYFSETQRNKGNFPGRFSGRQFSNSRSEMNVSTLELGDSALYLCASSSGRNQPQHFGDGTRLSIL.